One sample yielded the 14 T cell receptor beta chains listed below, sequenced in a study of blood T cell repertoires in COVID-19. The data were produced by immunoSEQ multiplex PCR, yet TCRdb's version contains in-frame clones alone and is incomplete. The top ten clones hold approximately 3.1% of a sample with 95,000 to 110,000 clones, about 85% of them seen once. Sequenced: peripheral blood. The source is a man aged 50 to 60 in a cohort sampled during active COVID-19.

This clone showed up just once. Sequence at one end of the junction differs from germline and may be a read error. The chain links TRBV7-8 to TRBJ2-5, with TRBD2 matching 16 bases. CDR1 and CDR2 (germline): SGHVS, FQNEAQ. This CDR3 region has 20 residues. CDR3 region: CPRRRPGTSGGAAYEETQYF. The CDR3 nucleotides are TGCCCCCGCCGCCGACCCGGGACTAGCGGGGGGGCCGCATACGAAGAGACCCAGTACTTC.

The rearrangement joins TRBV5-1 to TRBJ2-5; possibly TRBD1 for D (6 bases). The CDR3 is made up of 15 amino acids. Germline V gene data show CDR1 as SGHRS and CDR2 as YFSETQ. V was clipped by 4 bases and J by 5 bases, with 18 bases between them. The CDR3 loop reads CASSPGDNRKETQYF. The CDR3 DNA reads TGCGCCAGCAGCCCCGGGGACAATCGCAAGGAGACCCAGTACTTC.

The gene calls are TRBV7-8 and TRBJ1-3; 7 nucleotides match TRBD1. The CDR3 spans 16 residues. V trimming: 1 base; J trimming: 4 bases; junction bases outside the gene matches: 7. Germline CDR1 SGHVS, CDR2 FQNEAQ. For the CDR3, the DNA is TGTGCCAGCAGCTTAGAACAGGGGCGAAGGGGAAACACCATATATTTT. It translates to CASSLEQGRRGNTIYF.

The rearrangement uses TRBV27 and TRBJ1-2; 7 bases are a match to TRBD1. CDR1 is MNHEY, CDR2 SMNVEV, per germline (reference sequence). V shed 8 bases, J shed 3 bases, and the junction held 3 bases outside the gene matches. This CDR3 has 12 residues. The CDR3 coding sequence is TGTGCCAGCCGACAGGGTCACTATGGCTACACCTTC. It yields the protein CASRQGHYGYTF.

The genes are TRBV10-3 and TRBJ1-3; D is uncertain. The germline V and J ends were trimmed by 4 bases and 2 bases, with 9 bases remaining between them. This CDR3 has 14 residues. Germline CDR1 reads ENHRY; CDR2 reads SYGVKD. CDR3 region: CAISADGAGNTIYF. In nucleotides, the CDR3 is TGTGCCATCAGTGCGGATGGAGCTGGAAACACCATATATTTT.

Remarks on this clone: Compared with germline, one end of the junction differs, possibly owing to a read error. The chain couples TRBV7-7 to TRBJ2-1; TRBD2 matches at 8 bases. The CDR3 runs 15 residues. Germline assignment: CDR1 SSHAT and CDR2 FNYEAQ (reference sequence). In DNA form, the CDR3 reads TGTGCTAGCAGTCCCACAGCGGGGGCAAGGAATGAGCAGTTCTTC. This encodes CASSPTAGARNEQFF.

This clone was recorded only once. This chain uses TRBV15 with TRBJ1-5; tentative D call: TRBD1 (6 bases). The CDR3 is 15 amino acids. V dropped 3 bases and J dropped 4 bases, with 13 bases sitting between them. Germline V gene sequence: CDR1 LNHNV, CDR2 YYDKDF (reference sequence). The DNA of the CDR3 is TGTGCCACCAGCAGGGGGGCAGGCGTGAATCAGCCCCAGCATTTT. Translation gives CATSRGAGVNQPQHF.

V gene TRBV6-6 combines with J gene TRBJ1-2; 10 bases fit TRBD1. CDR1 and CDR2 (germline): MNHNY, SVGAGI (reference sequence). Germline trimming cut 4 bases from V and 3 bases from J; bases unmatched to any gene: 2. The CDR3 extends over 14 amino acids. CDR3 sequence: CASSSGTGDYGYTF. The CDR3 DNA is TGTGCCAGCAGTTCCGGGACAGGGGACTATGGCTACACCTTC.

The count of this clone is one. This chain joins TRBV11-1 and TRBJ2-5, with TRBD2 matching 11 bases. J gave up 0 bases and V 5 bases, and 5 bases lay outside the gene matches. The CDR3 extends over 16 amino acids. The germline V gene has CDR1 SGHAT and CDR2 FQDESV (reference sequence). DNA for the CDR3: TGTGCCAGCAGCGCCCGACTAGCGGGGAACCAAGAGACCCAGTACTTC. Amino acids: CASSARLAGNQETQYF.

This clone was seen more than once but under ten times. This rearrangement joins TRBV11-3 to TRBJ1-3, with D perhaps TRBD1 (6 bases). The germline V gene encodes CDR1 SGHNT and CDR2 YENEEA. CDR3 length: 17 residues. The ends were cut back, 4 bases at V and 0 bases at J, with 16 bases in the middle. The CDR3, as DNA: TGTGCCAGCAGCTCTACTCAGGGGCCTTCCTCTGGAAACACCATATATTTT. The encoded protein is CASSSTQGPSSGNTIYF.

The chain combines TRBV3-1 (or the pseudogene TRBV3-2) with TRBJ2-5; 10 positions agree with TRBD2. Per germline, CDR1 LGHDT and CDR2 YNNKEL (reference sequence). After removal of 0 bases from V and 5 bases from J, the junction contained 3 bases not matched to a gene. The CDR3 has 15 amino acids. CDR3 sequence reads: CASSQEATSGETQYF. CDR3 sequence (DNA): TGTGCCAGCAGCCAAGAAGCGACTAGCGGGGAGACCCAGTACTTC.

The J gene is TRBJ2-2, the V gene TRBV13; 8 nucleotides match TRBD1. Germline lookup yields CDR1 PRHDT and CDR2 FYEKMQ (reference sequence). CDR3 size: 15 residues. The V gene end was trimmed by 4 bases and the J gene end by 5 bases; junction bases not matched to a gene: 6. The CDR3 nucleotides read TGTGCCAGCAGCTGGCAGGGGGCTGGTACCGGGGAGCTGTTTTTT. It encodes CASSWQGAGTGELFF.

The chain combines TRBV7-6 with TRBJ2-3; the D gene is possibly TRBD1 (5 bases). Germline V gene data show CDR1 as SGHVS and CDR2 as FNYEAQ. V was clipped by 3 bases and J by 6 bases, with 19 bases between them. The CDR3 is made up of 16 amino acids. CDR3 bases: TGTGCCAGCAGCTTTGGCGCGTTAGGGGCACGCGATACGCAGTATTTT. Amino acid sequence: CASSFGALGARDTQYF. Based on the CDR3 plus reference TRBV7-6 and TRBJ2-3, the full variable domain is GAGVSQSPRYKVTKRGQDVALRCDPISGHVSLYWYRQALGQGPEFLTYFNYEAQQDKSGLPNDRFSAERPEGSISTLTIQRTEQRDSAMYRCASSFGALGARDTQYFGPGTRLTVL.

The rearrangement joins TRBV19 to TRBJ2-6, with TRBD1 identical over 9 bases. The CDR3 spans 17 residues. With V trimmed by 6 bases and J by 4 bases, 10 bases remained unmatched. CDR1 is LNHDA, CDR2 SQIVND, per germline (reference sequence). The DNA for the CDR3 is TGTGCCAGTAGCATACAGGGGGCGCCCCGAGGGGCCAACGTCCTGACTTTC. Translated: CASSIQGAPRGANVLTF.